This T cell receptor beta chain was sequenced for a study of cytotoxic CD8 clonotypes in ibrutinib-treated CLL (dated by TCRdb to the early 2020s). In terms of the full investigation: In this cohort, around 15 patients were treatment-naive and about a dozen were relapsed/refractory, while some 18 had unmutated IGHV. Partial responses were observed in about 25 patients and complete responses in 2; after a median follow-up of 68 months, remission was maintained in 15 or so patients and progression was observed in some 12. Response samples were taken after a median of approximately eleven months on treatment, ranging from about 6 to 40 months. An average of around 250,000 productive templates and around 100,000 productive rearrangements was obtained per sample. Of the approximately 87 participants in the trial, roughly 26 had longitudinal samples available. Cryopreserved peripheral blood mononuclear cells were obtained prior to treatment, at the time of response, and at either disease progression or sustained remission. Patients were still on ibrutinib when every remission and progressive disease sample was collected. General conclusions and limits of the study: Sampling times were not matched between sustained-remission and progressing patients, and lymph node repertoires were not studied. Clonality rose at ibrutinib response, remained stable during sustained remission, and dropped back toward baseline at progression. Public clonotypes were found to be uncommon and were observed to contract or remain stable during treatment; the increase in clonality was shown to reflect expansion of private clonotypes at ibrutinib response. Baseline clonality was found to be higher than that of age-matched healthy donors and was strongly correlated with circulating CD8+ T-cell counts.

Inclusive of the bounding cysteine and phenylalanine, the CDR3 is 16 residues long. CDR3 DNA is the only sequence kept; it has 48 bases, read in frame from the first base. CDR1 LNHNV and CDR2 YYDKDF are derived from the germline V gene (reference sequence). V is cut by 2 bases and J by 6 bases, and the space between the germline ends is 17 bases. The goal of deep resolution MiSeq sequencing was a depth between 1 in 1 million and 1 in 200,000 T cells, and coverage averaged 10x per clonotype. TCR beta libraries were generated with the immunoSEQ hsTCRB Kit. The authors processed their data as follows. Data were analyzed with ImmunoSEQ Data Assistant and ImmunoSEQ Analyzer, with V, D and J genes assigned per IMGT definitions. Clonality, which ranges from 0 to 1, was calculated by subtracting the normalized Shannon entropy of productive rearrangement frequencies from one. Public clonotype analysis was restricted to overrepresented clonotypes comprising at least 0.05% of each patient's repertoire. Approximately 13 age-matched healthy donor repertoires from immuneACCESS served as clonality controls. TCRdb retrieved this table from immuneACCESS and kept in-frame rearrangements only. Not all clones are present; in checked studies, unresolved V genes account for under half, and no reason is known for the remainder. V, J and clone size are those of that table, while D and trimming were read from the DNA. The table for this sample lists 270,000 or so clones; about 72% of them were counted only once. The ten biggest clones cover 5.6% of the sample.

Explained via the paper, the time point label denotes: progressive disease on ibrutinib. Roughly 1.8 micrograms of genomic DNA were extracted from cryopreserved PBMCs for TCR beta library preparation. High-throughput TCR beta sequencing was performed on longitudinal blood samples from CLL patients receiving ibrutinib monotherapy. The patients were enrolled in a single-center, open-label phase 2 trial of ibrutinib monotherapy. As to this clone: It has no known antigen specificity. Base qualities are missing; no much larger clone stands one base away.

The receptor's source is a human donor with chronic lymphocytic leukemia. Here the sequenced sample was PBMCs, taken at disease progression, from a patient treated with ibrutinib. The V and J segments used are TRBV15 and TRBJ1-5; D gene: possibly TRBD1, on 6 matching bases. The encoded CDR3 is CATSRLVQGGGQPQHF. The DNA is as follows: TGTGCCACCAGCAGACTCGTACAGGGCGGGGGTCAGCCCCAGCATTTT.